This is a list of T cell receptor beta chains from one sample in a study of shared clonotypes between healthy human individuals. TCRdb's table, derived via immunoSEQ multiplex PCR, lists solely in-frame clones and lacks some. The data contain roughly 2 million clones, 85% to 95% of them seen just once; the ten biggest clones take up more than 0.1%. The material sequenced was naive CD4+ T cells sorted from blood. The source of these receptors is a man aged 18 to 35 in good health. CDR3s include the opening cysteine and the closing phenylalanine or tryptophan. The order of the fields is J gene, clone size, D gene, V gene, CDR3 DNA, CDR3 protein. D genes are given only for firm matches. Clone size is shown for a subset of rows, as once, few, many or a class of expanded clone.

TRBJ2-7,.,.,TRBV2,TGTGCCAGCCGACAGCGCCCTAGCTCCTACGAGCAGTACTTC,CASRQRPSSYEQYF
TRBJ1-2,.,.,TRBV5-1,TGCGCCAGCAGCTTGGTGGGCCAGGACAGCTATGGCTACACCTTC,CASSLVGQDSYGYTF
TRBJ1-1,.,TRBD1,TRBV5-1,TGCGCCAGCAGCGAGGGACAGCTAATGAACACTGAAGCTTTCTTT,CASSEGQLMNTEAFF
TRBJ1-1,.,TRBD1,TRBV29-1,TGCAGCGCTACCGGGACAGTTAACATGAACACTGAAGCTTTCTTT,CSATGTVNMNTEAFF
TRBJ1-5,.,.,TRBV28,TGTGCCAGCACCCTGATCGGGTTCAATCAGCCCCAGCATTTT,CASTLIGFNQPQHF
TRBJ2-7,.,.,TRBV27,TGTGCCAGCCCCCTAAAGGGTTACGAGCAGTACTTC,CASPLKGYEQYF
TRBJ2-5,.,.,TRBV5-1,TGCGCCAGCAGCCCGGGACTGTCCCAAGAGACCCAGTACTTC,CASSPGLSQETQYF
TRBJ1-2,.,.,TRBV5-1,TGCGCCAGCAGCTTGGGTCAGCCTAACTATGGCTACACCTTC,CASSLGQPNYGYTF
TRBJ2-2,.,.,TRBV6-5,TGTGCCAGCAGCCTCGGGACCGGAGGGGCCGGGGAGCTGTTTTTT,CASSLGTGGAGELFF
TRBJ2-5,.,TRBD1,TRBV10-3,TGTGCCATCAGATCGGACAGGGTGGAGACCCAGTACTTC,CAIRSDRVETQYF
TRBJ1-5,.,.,TRBV7-2,TGTGCCAGCAGCGTCGACAGGAGTCAGCCCCAGCATTTT,CASSVDRSQPQHF
TRBJ2-7,.,.,TRBV28,TGTGCCAGCAGTGCCGGACAGCTGAGCTCCTACGAGCAGTACTTC,CASSAGQLSSYEQYF
TRBJ1-1,.,.,TRBV2,TGTGCCAGCAGTGCGGGGGGCACTGAAGCTTTCTTT,CASSAGGTEAFF
TRBJ2-5,.,TRBD1,TRBV5-1,TGCGCCAGCAGCTCACAGGGGAGCCAAGAGACCCAGTACTTC,CASSSQGSQETQYF
TRBJ2-1,once,.,TRBV10-2,TGCGCCAGCAGTCTACAACCACAGGGTCGGATCTACAATGAGCAGTTCTTC,CASSLQPQGRIYNEQFF
TRBJ1-5,once,.,TRBV30,TGTGCCTGGGACCAGGGTAGCAATCAGCCCCAGCATTTT,CAWDQGSNQPQHF
TRBJ2-7,.,TRBD1,TRBV7-2,TGTGCCAGCCCCCTTGGGACAGGGGCGAGATCCTACGAGCAGTACTTC,CASPLGTGARSYEQYF
TRBJ1-6,.,.,TRBV5-1,TGCGCCAGCTCCTTGGTTGGAGGAGATAATTCACCCCTCCACTTT,CASSLVGGDNSPLHF
TRBJ2-7,.,TRBD1,TRBV10-3,TGTGCCATCAGTGAGTCGACAGGGTTCCACGAGCAGTACTTC,CAISESTGFHEQYF
TRBJ2-4,.,.,TRBV25-1,TGTGCCAGCAGTGCCAGGGGGGGATTGGACATTCAGTACTTC,CASSARGGLDIQYF
TRBJ2-5,.,.,TRBV6-6,TGTGCCAGCAGTTGGGCAGAAGTGGTGTGGGAGACCCAGTACTTC,CASSWAEVVWETQYF
TRBJ2-3,.,.,TRBV7-7,TGTGCTAGCAGCTTAGGGGAGAGCACAGATACGCAGTATTTT,CASSLGESTDTQYF
TRBJ2-7,.,.,TRBV15,TGTGCCACCAGCCAGGGGTACGCCCCCCACGAGCAGTACTTC,CATSQGYAPHEQYF
TRBJ2-7,.,TRBD1,TRBV9,TGTGCCAGCAGCGAGGGGGACAGTTTTACCTACGAGCAGTACTTC,CASSEGDSFTYEQYF
TRBJ2-7,.,.,TRBV6-6,TGTGCCACCAGGTCCGGGGGTGCCTACGAGCAGTACTTC,CATRSGGAYEQYF
TRBJ2-4,.,TRBD1,TRBV7-9,TGTGCCAGCAGCCCCGGGACAGGGGGCAAAAACATTCAGTACTTC,CASSPGTGGKNIQYF
TRBJ2-3,.,.,TRBV28,TGTGCCAGCAGTCAACAGGGCCGAGTGCAGTATTTT,CASSQQGRVQYF
TRBJ2-3,.,.,TRBV5-1,TGCGCCAGCAGCTTTGGCGGGACAGATACGCAGTATTTT,CASSFGGTDTQYF
TRBJ1-1,.,.,TRBV5-1,TGCGCCAGCAGCTTGGCCGGGGGTAAGAACACTGAAGCTTTCTTT,CASSLAGGKNTEAFF
TRBJ1-2,.,.,TRBV28,TGTGCCATCCACCCAGCTAGGGGGGGATATGGCTACACCTTC,CAIHPARGGYGYTF
TRBJ1-5,.,.,TRBV9,TGTGCCAGCAGCGTAGGACTTGGGAACAATCAGCCCCAGCATTTT,CASSVGLGNNQPQHF
TRBJ2-3,.,.,TRBV2,TGTGCCAGGGACGGGTACCTCCGGTATACGCAGTATTTT,CARDGYLRYTQYF
TRBJ2-2,.,.,TRBV7-8,TGTGCCAGCGGTGAACAGGGCACCGGGGAGCTGTTTTTT,CASGEQGTGELFF